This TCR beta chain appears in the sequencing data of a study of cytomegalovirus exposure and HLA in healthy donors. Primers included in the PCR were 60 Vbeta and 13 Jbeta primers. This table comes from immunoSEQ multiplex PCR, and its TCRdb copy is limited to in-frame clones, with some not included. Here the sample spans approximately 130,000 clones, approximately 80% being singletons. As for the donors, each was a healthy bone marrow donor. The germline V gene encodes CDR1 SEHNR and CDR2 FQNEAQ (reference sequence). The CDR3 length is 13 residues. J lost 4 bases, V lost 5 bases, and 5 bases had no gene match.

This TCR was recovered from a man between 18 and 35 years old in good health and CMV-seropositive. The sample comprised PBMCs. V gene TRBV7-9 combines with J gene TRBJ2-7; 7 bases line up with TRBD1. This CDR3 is CASSPGTVYEQYF. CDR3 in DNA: TGTGCCAGCAGCCCAGGGACAGTTTACGAGCAGTACTTC. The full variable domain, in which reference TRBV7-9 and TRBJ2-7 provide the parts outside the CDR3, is DTGVSQNPRHKITKRGQNVTFRCDPISEHNRLYWYRQTLGQGPEFLTYFQNEAQLEKSRLLSDRFSAERPKGSFSTLEIQRTEQGDSAMYLCASSPGTVYEQYFGPGTRLTVT.